The following is a T cell receptor beta chain sequence with its context. The sample comes from a study of cytomegalovirus exposure and HLA in healthy donors. Assay: immunoSEQ multiplex PCR; the TCRdb copy retains only in-frame clones and omits some. The table lists more than 95,000 clones, about 84% of them singletons. This clonotype was sampled from a man aged 18-30 years in good health and CMV-seronegative. The sequenced material came from PBMCs.

The CDR3 nucleotides read TGTGCCAGCAGCCTGACCGCCGGAGCGGGGGGTTACGAGCAGTACTTC. Residues: CASSLTAGAGGYEQYF. V is TRBV14 and J is TRBJ2-7; 9 bases map to TRBD2. CDR1 is SGHDN, CDR2 FVKESK, per germline. V lost 4 bases and J lost 4; bases outside the gene matches: 11. The CDR3 consists of 16 residues. The full variable domain, its missing parts supplied by reference TRBV14 and TRBJ2-7, is EAGVTQFPSHSVIEKGQTVTLRCDPISGHDNLYWYRRVMGKEIKFLLHFVKESKQDESGMPNNRFLAERTGGTYSTLKVQPAELEDSGVYFCASSLTAGAGGYEQYFGPGTRLTVT.